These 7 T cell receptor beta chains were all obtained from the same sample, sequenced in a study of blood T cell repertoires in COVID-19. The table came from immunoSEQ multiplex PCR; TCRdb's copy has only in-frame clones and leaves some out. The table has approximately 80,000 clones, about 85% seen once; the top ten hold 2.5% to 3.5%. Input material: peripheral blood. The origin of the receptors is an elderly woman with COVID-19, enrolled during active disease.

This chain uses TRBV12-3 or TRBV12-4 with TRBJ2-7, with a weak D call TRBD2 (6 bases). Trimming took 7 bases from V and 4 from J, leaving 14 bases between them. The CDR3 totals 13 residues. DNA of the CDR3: TGTGCCAGCACAAATGGGGGGAAGTACGAGCAGTACTTC. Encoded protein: CASTNGGKYEQYF.

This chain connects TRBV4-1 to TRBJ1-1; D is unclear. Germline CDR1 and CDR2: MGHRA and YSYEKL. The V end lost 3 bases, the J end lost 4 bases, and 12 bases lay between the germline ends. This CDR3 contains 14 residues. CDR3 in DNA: TGCGCCAGCAGCCAGCGCAAATCGCCCACTGAAGCTTTCTTT. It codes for CASSQRKSPTEAFF.

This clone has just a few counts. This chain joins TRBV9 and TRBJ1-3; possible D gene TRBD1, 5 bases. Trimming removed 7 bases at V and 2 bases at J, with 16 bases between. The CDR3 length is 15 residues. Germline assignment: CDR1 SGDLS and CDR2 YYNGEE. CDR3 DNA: TGTGCCAGCTCCAGATCGGGGGGGGCTGGAAACACCATATATTTT. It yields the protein CASSRSGGAGNTIYF.

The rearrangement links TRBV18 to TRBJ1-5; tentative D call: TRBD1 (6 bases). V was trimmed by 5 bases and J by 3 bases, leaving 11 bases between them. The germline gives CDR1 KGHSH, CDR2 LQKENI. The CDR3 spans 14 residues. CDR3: CASSKDRFNQPQHF. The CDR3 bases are TGTGCCAGCTCAAAGGACAGATTCAATCAGCCCCAGCATTTT.

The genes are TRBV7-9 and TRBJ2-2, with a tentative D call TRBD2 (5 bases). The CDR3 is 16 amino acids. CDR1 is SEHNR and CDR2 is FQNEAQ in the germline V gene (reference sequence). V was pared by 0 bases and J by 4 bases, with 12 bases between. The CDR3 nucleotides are TGTGCCAGCAGCTTAGCCTCACCGACTACCACCGGGGAGCTGTTTTTT. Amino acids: CASSLASPTTTGELFF.

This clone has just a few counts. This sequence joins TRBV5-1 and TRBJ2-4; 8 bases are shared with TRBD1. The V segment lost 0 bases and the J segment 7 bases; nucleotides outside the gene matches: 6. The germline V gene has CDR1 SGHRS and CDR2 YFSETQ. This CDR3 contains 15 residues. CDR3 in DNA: TGCGCCAGCAGCTTGGGGGACAGGACTGGGAACATTCAGTACTTC. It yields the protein CASSLGDRTGNIQYF.

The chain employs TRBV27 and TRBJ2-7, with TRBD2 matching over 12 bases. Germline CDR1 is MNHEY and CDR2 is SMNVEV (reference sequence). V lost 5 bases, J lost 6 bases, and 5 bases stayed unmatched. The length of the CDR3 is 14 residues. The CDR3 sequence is CASSKTSGSTEQYF. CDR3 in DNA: TGTGCCAGCAGTAAGACTAGCGGGAGCACCGAGCAGTACTTC.